This T cell receptor beta chain was recovered during a study of CD8+ T cells in alopecia areata. Study summary: Treatment of the treated patients consisted of oral tofacitinib, 5 to 10 mg twice daily.

The study team obtained lesional scalp punch biopsies and peripheral blood from alopecia areata patients. Sorting of PBMCs yielded the CD4+ and CD8+ T cells. Points from the study as a whole: Higher clonality was seen in lesional scalp than in normal scalp, especially in alopecia totalis/universalis.

The germline V gene has CDR1 SGDLS and CDR2 YYNGEE. This CDR3 spans 18 amino acids. V shed 4 bases and J 1 base; nucleotides not matched to a gene: 9. cDNA reverse transcribed from extracted RNA served as the sequencing template. The table came from immunoSEQ multiplex PCR; TCRdb's copy has only in-frame clones and leaves some out. The sample has approximately 180,000 clones, about 67% seen once. Regarding this clone: What it binds is unknown.

The clonotype originates from a human donor with alopecia areata. Specimen: CD8+ T cells sorted from blood, collected at week 0. The gene calls are TRBV9 and TRBJ2-3, with 13 bases aligning to TRBD2. The CDR3 DNA is TGTGCCAGCAGCTTACTAGCGGGGGGGCGATCAGGCACAGATACGCAGTATTTT. Translating it yields CASSLLAGGRSGTDTQYF. The full variable domain, its missing parts supplied by reference TRBV9 and TRBJ2-3, is DSGVTQTPKHLITATGQRVTLRCSPRSGDLSVYWYQQSLDQGLQFLIQYYNGEERAKGNILERFSAQQFPDLHSELNLSSLELGDSALYFCASSLLAGGRSGTDTQYFGPGTRLTVL.